The present entry profiles one T cell receptor (beta chain) with its context. Trimming shortened V by 6 bases and J by 5 bases, and 8 bases separated the two germline ends. CDR1 ENHRY and CDR2 SYGVKD come from the germline V gene. The CDR3 runs 11 residues. This specimen belongs to a study of blood T cell repertoires in COVID-19. In the authors' workflow: Amplified reference gene primers provided the basis for estimating nucleated cell counts. Sequencing used immunoSEQ multiplex PCR; TCRdb keeps in-frame clones, though not all of them. The D gene and trimming were derived from the DNA, and the V and J assignments and clone size from that table. The repertoire has 150,000 or so clones, about 80% of them found once; the top ten carry around 3%.

The sequence was collected from a woman of 80 years or more with acute or convalescent COVID-19. What was sequenced was peripheral blood. V usage is TRBV10-3 and J usage is TRBJ2-7; no definite D call. The CDR3 DNA reads TGTGCCATCAGCGACAACGACGAGCAGTACTTC. It specifies CAISDNDEQYF.